The source of this T cell receptor beta chain is a study of glioma-infiltrating T cells. Findings and caveats of the study: Only very few CDR3 sequences appeared in both tissue and blood. Non-neoplastic patients had below-expected tissue-blood divergence, while all gliomas exceeded expectation.

The V gene lost 0 bases and the J gene lost 2 bases, with 13 bases spanning the gap. Germline V gene data show CDR1 as MGHRA and CDR2 as YSYEKL. There are 16 residues in the CDR3. This clonotype has a count of ten or more. Its target is unknown. Using RNA template, CDR3s of TCR alpha and beta were amplified with iRepertoire arm-PCR. TCRdb ran MiXCR on the multiplex PCR reads and lists one entry per CDR3 protein. This sample carries approximately 110,000 distinct CDR3 sequences, about 25% of them seen once, and the ten largest clones take 35%. The sequencing sample was made of glioma tissue, nonneoplastic brain tissue, or PBMCs (not recorded which). The rearrangement joins TRBV4-1 to TRBJ1-2, with TRBD1 as a possible D gene (5 bases). The TCR comes from a human donor with low-grade glioma or glioblastoma, undergoing nonglioma brain surgery, or in good health (not recorded which). In nucleotides, the CDR3 is TGCGCCAGCAGCCAAGATCGGCGGGGGTACAACTATGGCTACACCTTC. Translation gives CASSQDRRGYNYGYTF.